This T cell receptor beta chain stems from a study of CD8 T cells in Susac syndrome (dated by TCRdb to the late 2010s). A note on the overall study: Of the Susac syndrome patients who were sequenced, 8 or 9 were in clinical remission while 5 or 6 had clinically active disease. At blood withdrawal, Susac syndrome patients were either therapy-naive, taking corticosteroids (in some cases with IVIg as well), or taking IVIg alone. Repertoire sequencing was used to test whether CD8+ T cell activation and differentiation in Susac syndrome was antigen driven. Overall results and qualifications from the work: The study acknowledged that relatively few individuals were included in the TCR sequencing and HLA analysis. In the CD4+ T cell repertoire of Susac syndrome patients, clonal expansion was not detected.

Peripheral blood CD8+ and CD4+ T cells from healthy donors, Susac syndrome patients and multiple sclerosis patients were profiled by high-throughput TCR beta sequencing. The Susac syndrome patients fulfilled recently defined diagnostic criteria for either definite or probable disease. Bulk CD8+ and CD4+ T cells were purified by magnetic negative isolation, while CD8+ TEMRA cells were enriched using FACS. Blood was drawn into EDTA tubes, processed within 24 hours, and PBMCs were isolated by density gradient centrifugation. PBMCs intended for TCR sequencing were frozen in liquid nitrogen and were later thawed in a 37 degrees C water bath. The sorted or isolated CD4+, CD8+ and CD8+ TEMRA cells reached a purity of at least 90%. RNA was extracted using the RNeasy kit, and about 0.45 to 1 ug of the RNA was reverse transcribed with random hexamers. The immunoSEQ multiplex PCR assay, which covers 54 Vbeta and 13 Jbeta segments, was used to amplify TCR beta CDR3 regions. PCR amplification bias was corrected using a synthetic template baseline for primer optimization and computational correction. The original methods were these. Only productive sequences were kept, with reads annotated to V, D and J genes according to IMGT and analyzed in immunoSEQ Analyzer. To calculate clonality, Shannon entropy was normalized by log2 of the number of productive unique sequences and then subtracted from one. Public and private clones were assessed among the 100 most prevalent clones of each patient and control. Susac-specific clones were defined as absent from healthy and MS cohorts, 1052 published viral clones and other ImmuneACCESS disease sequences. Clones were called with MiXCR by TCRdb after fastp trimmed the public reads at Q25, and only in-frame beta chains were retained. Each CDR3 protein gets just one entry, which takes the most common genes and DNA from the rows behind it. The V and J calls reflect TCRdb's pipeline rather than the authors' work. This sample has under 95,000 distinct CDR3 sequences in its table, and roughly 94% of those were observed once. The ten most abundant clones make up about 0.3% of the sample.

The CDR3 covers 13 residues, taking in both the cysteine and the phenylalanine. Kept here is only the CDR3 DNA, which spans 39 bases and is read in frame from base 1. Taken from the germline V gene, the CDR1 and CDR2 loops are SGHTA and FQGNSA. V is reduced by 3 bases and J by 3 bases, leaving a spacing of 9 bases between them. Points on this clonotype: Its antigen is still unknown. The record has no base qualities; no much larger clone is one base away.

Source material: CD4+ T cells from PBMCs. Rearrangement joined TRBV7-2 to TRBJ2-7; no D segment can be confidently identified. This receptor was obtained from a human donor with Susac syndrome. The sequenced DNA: TGTGCCAGCAGCTTGGATCAGTTCTACGAGCAGTACTTC. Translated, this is CASSLDQFYEQYF.